A selection of T cell receptor beta chains follows, all from one sample in a study of control samples from healthy donors and cancer patients. Clones were read by immunoSEQ multiplex PCR, and TCRdb kept only the in-frame ones, dropping some. Of tens of thousands of clones in the sample, 70% to 90% were seen once. The sample consisted of PBMCs. The receptors were gathered from a woman aged 55-70 years with head and neck cancer. The CDR3 runs from the conserved cysteine through the conserved F or W. D genes are given only for firm matches. The size of a clone is reported for some rows only, either as once, few or many, or as a class for expanded clones.

clone_size | d_call | cdr3_length | j_call | v_call | cdr3_nt | cdr3_aa
- | - | 12 | TRBJ1-2 | TRBV21-1 | TGTGCCAGCAGCAAAGATGGCAGCCGCTACACCTTC | CASSKDGSRYTF
few | - | 15 | TRBJ2-3 | TRBV5-1 | TGCGCCAGCAGCTTACAAATCTCCCTCAGGGATACGCAGTATTTT | CASSLQISLRDTQYF
- | TRBD1 | 14 | TRBJ2-2 | TRBV5-6 | TGTGCCAGCAGAAACAGGGGGCCGGCCGGGGAGCTGTTTTTT | CASRNRGPAGELFF
- | TRBD1 | 16 | TRBJ2-7 | TRBV7-2 | TGTGCCAGCAGCCGGATACGGACAGGGGACTCCTACGAGCAGTACTTC | CASSRIRTGDSYEQYF
- | TRBD2 | 15 | TRBJ2-1 | TRBV27 | TGTGCCAGCAGCCCCAGCGGGATCGGCCCCTATGAGCAGTTCTTC | CASSPSGIGPYEQFF
- | TRBD1 | 16 | TRBJ2-1 | TRBV9 | TGTGCCAGCAGCGTAGAAGGACAGGGCAATTACAATGAGCAGTTCTTC | CASSVEGQGNYNEQFF
- | TRBD1 | 13 | TRBJ1-1 | TRBV12-3/TRBV12-4 | TGTGCCAGCAGTTTAAGGGGGCAAACTGAAGCTTTCTTT | CASSLRGQTEAFF
- | - | 12 | TRBJ2-3 | TRBV7-3 | TGTGCCAGCAGCGCCCGCACAGATACGCAGTATTTT | CASSARTDTQYF
- | - | 15 | TRBJ1-4 | TRBV5-1 | TGCGCCAGCAGCGCACAGGGAATGACTAATGAAAAACTGTTTTTT | CASSAQGMTNEKLFF
- | - | 15 | TRBJ2-5 | TRBV5-6 | TGTGCCAGCAGCTTGCGGCGGATGGGCGGAGAGACCCAGTACTTC | CASSLRRMGGETQYF
- | - | 15 | TRBJ2-1 | TRBV30 | TGTGCCTGGAGTGTACGGAGGGCCCTGCACAATGAGCAGTTCTTC | CAWSVRRALHNEQFF
- | - | 13 | TRBJ1-4 | TRBV3-1/TRBV3-2 | TGTGCCAGCAGCCAAGACGCCAGCGGTTTACTGTTTTTT | CASSQDASGLLFF
- | TRBD1 | 14 | TRBJ1-1 | TRBV6-2/TRBV6-3 | TGTGCCAGCAGTTGGGACAGGCTTACCACTGAAGCTTTCTTT | CASSWDRLTTEAFF
- | - | 13 | TRBJ2-2 | TRBV6-2/TRBV6-3 | TGTGCCAGCAGCTCGGAGAGCACCGGGGAGCTGTTTTTT | CASSSESTGELFF
- | - | 14 | TRBJ2-2 | TRBV3-1/TRBV3-2 | TGTGCCAGCAGCCATAGGGGCAGCACCGGGGAGCTGTTTTTT | CASSHRGSTGELFF
medium-sized | - | 13 | TRBJ2-2 | TRBV15 | TGTGCCACCAGCAGAGTTGGCACCGGGGAGCTGTTTTTT | CATSRVGTGELFF
- | TRBD1 | 15 | TRBJ2-7 | TRBV7-9 | TGTGCCAGCAGCTTAGTTCGGGACAGGGGGCTTGAGCAGTACTTC | CASSLVRDRGLEQYF
- | - | 16 | TRBJ2-2 | TRBV19 | TGTGCCAGTAGTGGACGACTGGATACGAACACCGGGGAGCTGTTTTTT | CASSGRLDTNTGELFF
- | - | 15 | TRBJ1-5 | TRBV6-2/TRBV6-3 | TGTGCCAGCAGTTACACCGGGTCTTCCAATCAGCCCCAGCATTTT | CASSYTGSSNQPQHF
- | - | 16 | TRBJ1-6 | TRBV11-2 | TGTGCCAGCAGCCGCCCCACCGCAGGCTATAATTCACCCCTCCACTTT | CASSRPTAGYNSPLHF
- | - | 15 | TRBJ1-5 | TRBV6-6 | TGTGCCAGCACTGGCAGGGACAATAGCAATCAGCCCCAGCATTTT | CASTGRDNSNQPQHF
- | TRBD1 | 15 | TRBJ1-2 | TRBV11-2 | TGTGCCAGCAATCCGATCCGGGGACAGGGGTATGGCTACACCTTC | CASNPIRGQGYGYTF
- | - | 12 | TRBJ1-5 | TRBV12-3/TRBV12-4 | TGTGCCAGCAGAATAGGAAATCAGCCCCAGCATTTT | CASRIGNQPQHF
- | - | 18 | TRBJ2-1 | TRBV6-2/TRBV6-3 | TGTGCCAGCAGTTACCCACTTTGGACAGTAAAAATACTCAATGAGCAGTTCTTC | CASSYPLWTVKILNEQFF
- | TRBD1 | 18 | TRBJ1-5 | TRBV29-1 | TGCAGCGTTCTGGCCGGGACAGGGGGCAGTTTTGGAGATCAGCCCCAGCATTTT | CSVLAGTGGSFGDQPQHF
- | - | 13 | TRBJ1-1 | TRBV12-3/TRBV12-4 | TGTGCCAGCAGGCCGACAGCGAACACTGAAGCTTTCTTT | CASRPTANTEAFF
- | - | 16 | TRBJ1-3 | TRBV19 | TGTGCCAGTAGTATCGGGGGCAGCTACTCTGGAAACACCATATATTTT | CASSIGGSYSGNTIYF
- | - | 14 | TRBJ2-7 | TRBV19 | TGTGCCAGTAGCTGGCGTTTAGGGACCTACGAGCAGTACTTC | CASSWRLGTYEQYF
- | - | 12 | TRBJ1-4 | TRBV9 | TGTGCCAGCAGCCTGGGGAATGAAAAACTGTTTTTT | CASSLGNEKLFF
- | - | 15 | TRBJ1-2 | TRBV11-1 | TGTGCCAGCAGCTTATCCAGGGGTATCAACTATGGCTACACCTTC | CASSLSRGINYGYTF
- | - | 15 | TRBJ1-1 | TRBV9 | TGTGCCAGCAGCACCCACACCGGAGGAAACACTGAAGCTTTCTTT | CASSTHTGGNTEAFF
- | - | 14 | TRBJ1-3 | TRBV6-6 | TGTGCCAGCAGCCTACACTCCACCGGAAACACCATATATTTT | CASSLHSTGNTIYF
- | TRBD1 | 13 | TRBJ1-1 | TRBV6-6 | TGTGCAATCGGACAGGGCAGGACAACTGAAGCTTTCTTT | CAIGQGRTTEAFF
- | - | 13 | TRBJ2-5 | TRBV11-3 | TGTGCCAGCAGCTGGGTCCGGCAAGAGACCCAGTACTTC | CASSWVRQETQYF
- | TRBD1 | 14 | TRBJ1-4 | TRBV5-1 | TGCGCCAGCCACAGGGGGCAGACTAATGAAAAACTGTTTTTT | CASHRGQTNEKLFF
- | - | 17 | TRBJ2-6 | TRBV5-4 | TGTGCCAGCAGCTTGGAGGGTTTGGGCTCTGGGGCCAACGTCCTGACTTTC | CASSLEGLGSGANVLTF
- | - | 15 | TRBJ2-2 | TRBV7-9 | TGTGCCAGCAGCCGACTAGTGGGTGTCACCGGGGAGCTGTTTTTT | CASSRLVGVTGELFF
- | - | 13 | TRBJ1-2 | TRBV7-9 | TGTGCCAGCAGCTTGGACGGTTCCTATGGCTACACCTTC | CASSLDGSYGYTF
- | TRBD2 | 15 | TRBJ2-7 | TRBV6-1 | TGTGCCAGCAGTGAAGCTAGCGGGAGCTCCTACGAGCAGTACTTC | CASSEASGSSYEQYF
- | - | 16 | TRBJ1-3 | TRBV7-6 | TGTGCCAGCAGCTTAGGGCAGGTCATCGCTGGAAACACCATATATTTT | CASSLGQVIAGNTIYF
- | TRBD2 | 16 | TRBJ2-5 | TRBV7-8 | TGTGCCAGCAGCAAAGCGGGACTAGCGGGAGAAGAGACCCAGTACTTC | CASSKAGLAGEETQYF
- | - | 13 | TRBJ1-2 | TRBV6-1 | TGTGCCAGCAGTGAACAACAATCTGGTGGCTACACCTTC | CASSEQQSGGYTF
- | - | 11 | TRBJ2-5 | TRBV6-1 | TGTGCCAGCAGTGACCTGGAGACCCAGTACTTC | CASSDLETQYF
once | TRBD2 | 18 | TRBJ2-1 | TRBV5-1 | TGCGCCAGCCGTGGGACTAGCGGGAGTCTCCGGTCCTACAATGAGCAGTTCTTC | CASRGTSGSLRSYNEQFF
- | - | 11 | TRBJ1-1 | TRBV6-5 | TGTGCCAGCCGGCGGAACACTGAAGCTTTCTTT | CASRRNTEAFF
- | - | 15 | TRBJ2-3 | TRBV6-6 | TGTGCCAGCAGTTACTCGATGGCCAGCACAGATACGCAGTATTTT | CASSYSMASTDTQYF
- | - | 14 | TRBJ1-6 | TRBV6-6 | TGTGCCAGCAAGGACGGCACAACTAATTCACCCCTCCACTTT | CASKDGTTNSPLHF
- | - | 15 | TRBJ1-6 | TRBV11-2 | TGTGCCAGCAGCTTAGTCTGGATCAGCAATTCACCCCTCCACTTT | CASSLVWISNSPLHF